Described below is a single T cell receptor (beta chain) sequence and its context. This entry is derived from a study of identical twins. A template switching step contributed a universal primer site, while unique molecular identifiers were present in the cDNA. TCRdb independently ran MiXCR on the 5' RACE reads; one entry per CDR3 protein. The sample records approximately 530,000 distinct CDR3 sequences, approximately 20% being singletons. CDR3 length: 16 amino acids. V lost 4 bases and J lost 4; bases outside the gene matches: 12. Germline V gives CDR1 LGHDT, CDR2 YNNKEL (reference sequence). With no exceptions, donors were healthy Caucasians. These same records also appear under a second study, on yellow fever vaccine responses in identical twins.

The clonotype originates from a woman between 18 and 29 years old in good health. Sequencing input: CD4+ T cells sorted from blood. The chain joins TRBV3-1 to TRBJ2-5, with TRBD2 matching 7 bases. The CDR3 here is CASSPLSGAVGETQYF. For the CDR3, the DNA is TGTGCCAGCAGCCCCTTAAGCGGGGCCGTCGGAGAGACCCAGTACTTC.